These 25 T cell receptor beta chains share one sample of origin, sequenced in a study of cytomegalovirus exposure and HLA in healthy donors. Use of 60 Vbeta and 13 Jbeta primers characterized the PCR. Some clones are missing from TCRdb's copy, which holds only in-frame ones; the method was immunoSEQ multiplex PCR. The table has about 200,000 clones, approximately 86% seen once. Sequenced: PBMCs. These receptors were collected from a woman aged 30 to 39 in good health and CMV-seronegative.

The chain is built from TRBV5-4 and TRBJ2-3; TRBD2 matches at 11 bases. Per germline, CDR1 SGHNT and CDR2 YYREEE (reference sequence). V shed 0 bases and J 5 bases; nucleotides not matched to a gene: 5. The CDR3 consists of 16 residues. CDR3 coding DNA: TGTGCCAGCAGCTTGGCTGGTAGCGGGAGGGGAGATACGCAGTATTTT. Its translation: CASSLAGSGRGDTQYF.

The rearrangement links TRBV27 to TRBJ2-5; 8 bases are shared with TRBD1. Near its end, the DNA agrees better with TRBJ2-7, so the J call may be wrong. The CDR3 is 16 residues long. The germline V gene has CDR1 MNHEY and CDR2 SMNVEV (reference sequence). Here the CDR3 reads CASSAYPTGDTYEQYF. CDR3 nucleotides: TGTGCCAGCAGTGCTTACCCGACAGGGGATACCTACGAGCAGTACTTC.

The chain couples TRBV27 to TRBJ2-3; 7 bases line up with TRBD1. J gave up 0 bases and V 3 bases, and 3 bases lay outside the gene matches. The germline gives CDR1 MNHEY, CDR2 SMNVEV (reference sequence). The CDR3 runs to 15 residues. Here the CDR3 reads CASSLIQGSTDTQYF. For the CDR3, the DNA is TGTGCCAGCAGTTTGATACAGGGGAGCACAGATACGCAGTATTTT.

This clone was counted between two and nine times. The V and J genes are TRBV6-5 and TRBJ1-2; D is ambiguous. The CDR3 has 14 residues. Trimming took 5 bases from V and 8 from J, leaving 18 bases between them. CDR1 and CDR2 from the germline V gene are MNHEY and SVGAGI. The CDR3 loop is CASSPSGTQEGYTF. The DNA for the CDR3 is TGTGCCAGCAGTCCCTCGGGAACCCAGGAAGGCTACACCTTC.

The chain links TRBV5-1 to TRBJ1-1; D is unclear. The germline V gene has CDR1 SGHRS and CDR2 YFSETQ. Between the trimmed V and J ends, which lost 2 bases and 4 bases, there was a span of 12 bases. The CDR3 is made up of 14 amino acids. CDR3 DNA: TGCGCCAGCAGCTTTGCCCGGGAGGGCACTGAAGCTTTCTTT. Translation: CASSFAREGTEAFF.

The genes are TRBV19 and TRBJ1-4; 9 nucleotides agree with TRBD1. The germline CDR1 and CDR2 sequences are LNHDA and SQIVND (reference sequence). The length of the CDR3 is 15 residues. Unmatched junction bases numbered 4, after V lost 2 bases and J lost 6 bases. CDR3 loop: CASSIQDRGDEKLFF. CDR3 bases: TGTGCCAGTAGTATACAGGACAGGGGAGATGAAAAACTGTTTTTT.

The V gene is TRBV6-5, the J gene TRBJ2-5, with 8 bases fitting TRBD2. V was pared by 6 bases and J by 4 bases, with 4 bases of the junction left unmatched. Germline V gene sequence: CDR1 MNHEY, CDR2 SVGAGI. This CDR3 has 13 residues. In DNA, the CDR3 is TGTGCCAGCAGCCCAGCGGGAGTAGAGACCCAGTACTTC. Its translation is CASSPAGVETQYF.

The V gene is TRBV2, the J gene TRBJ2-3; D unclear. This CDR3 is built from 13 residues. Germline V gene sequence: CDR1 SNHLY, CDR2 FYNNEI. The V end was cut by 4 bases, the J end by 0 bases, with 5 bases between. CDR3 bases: TGTGCCAGCAGTGTTACTAGCACAGATACGCAGTATTTT. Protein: CASSVTSTDTQYF.

The CDR3 DNA reads TGTGCCAGCAGCAAAAAGTGGACAGTTTCCTACGAGCAGTACTTC. Protein product: CASSKKWTVSYEQYF. The chain links TRBV21-1 to TRBJ2-7; the table calls TRBD1, which could not be checked here. TRBV21-1 is a pseudogene. This CDR3 spans 15 amino acids.

The chain's CDR3 is CASALLNGETQYF. CDR3 nucleotides: TGTGCTAGTGCCCTCCTGAATGGCGAGACCCAGTACTTC. The V and J genes are TRBV12-5 and TRBJ2-5; D not certain. CDR1 and CDR2 (germline): LGHNT, FRNRAP. This CDR3 contains 13 residues. Trimming stripped 7 bases from V and 5 bases from J, with 14 bases between. Full variable domain (outside the CDR3, taken from reference TRBV12-5 and TRBJ2-5): DARVTQTPRHKVTEMGQEVTMRCQPILGHNTVFWYRQTMMQGLELLAYFRNRAPLDDSGMPKDRFSAEMPDATLATLKIQPSEPRDSAVYFCASALLNGETQYFGPGTRLLVL.

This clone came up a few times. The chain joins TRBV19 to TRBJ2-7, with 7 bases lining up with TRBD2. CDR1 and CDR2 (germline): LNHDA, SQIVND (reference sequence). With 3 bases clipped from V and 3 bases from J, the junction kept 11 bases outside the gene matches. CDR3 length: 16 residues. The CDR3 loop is CASSISAASGLYEQYF. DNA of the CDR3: TGTGCCAGTAGTATTTCGGCGGCTAGCGGCCTCTACGAGCAGTACTTC.

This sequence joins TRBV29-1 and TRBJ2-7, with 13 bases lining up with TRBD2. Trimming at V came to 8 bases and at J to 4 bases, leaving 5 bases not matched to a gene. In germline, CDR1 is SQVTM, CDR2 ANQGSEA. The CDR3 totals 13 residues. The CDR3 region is CSTRTSGGYEQYF. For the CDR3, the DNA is TGCAGCACGAGGACTAGCGGGGGTTACGAGCAGTACTTC.

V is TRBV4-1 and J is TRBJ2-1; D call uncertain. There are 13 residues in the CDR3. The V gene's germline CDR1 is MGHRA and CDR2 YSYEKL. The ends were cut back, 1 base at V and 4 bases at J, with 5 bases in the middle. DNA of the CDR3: TGCGCCAGCAGCCAAGTAATATACAATGAGCAGTTCTTC. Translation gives CASSQVIYNEQFF.

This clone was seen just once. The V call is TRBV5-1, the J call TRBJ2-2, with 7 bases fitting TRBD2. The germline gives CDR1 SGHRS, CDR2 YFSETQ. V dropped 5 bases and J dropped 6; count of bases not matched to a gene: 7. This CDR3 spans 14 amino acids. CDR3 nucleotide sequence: TGCGCCAGCAGAGATCCAGGGAGGGCCGGGGAGCTGTTTTTT. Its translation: CASRDPGRAGELFF.

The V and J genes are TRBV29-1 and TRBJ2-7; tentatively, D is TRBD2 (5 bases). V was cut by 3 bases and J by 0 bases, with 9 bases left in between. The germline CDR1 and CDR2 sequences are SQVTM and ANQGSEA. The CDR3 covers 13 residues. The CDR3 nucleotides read TGCAGCGTTGAGTCGGGGAACTCCTACGAGCAGTACTTC. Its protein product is CSVESGNSYEQYF.

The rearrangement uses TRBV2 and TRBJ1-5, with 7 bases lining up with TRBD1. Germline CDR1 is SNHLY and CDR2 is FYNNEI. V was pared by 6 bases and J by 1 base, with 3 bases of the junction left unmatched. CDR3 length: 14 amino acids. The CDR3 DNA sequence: TGTGCCAGCAGCCTACAGGGGAGCAATCAGCCCCAGCATTTT. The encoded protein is CASSLQGSNQPQHF.

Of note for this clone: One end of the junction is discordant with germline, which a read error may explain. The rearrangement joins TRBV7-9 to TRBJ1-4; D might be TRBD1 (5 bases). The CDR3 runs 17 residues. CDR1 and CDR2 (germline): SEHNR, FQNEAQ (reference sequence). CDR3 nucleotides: TGTTCCAGCAGCCCCCCGGAGGGGAGGGCGAGTGATGAAAAACTGTTTTTT. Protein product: CSSSPPEGRASDEKLFF.

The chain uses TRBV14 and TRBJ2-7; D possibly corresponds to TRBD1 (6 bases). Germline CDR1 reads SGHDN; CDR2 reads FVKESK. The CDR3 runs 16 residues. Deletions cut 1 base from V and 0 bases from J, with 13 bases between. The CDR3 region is CASSQGSDSYSYEQYF. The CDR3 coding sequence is TGTGCCAGCAGCCAAGGCTCGGACAGTTACTCCTACGAGCAGTACTTC. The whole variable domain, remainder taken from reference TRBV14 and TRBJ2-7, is EAGVTQFPSHSVIEKGQTVTLRCDPISGHDNLYWYRRVMGKEIKFLLHFVKESKQDESGMPNNRFLAERTGGTYSTLKVQPAELEDSGVYFCASSQGSDSYSYEQYFGPGTRLTVT.

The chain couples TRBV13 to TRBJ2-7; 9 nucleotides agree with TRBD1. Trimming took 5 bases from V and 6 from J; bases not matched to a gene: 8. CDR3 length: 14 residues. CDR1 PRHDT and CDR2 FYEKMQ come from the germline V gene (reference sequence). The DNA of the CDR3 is TGTGCCAGCAGCAACGGGACAGGGATCAGCGAGCAGTACTTC. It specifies CASSNGTGISEQYF.

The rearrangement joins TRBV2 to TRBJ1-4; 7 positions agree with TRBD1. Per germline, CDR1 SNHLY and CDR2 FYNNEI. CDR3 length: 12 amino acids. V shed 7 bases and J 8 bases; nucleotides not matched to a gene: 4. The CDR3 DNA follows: TGTGCCAGCAAGGACAGGAACGAAAAACTGTTTTTT. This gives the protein CASKDRNEKLFF.

CDR3: CASSSGREETQYF. The CDR3 coding sequence is TGTGCCAGCTCTTCAGGGAGGGAAGAGACCCAGTACTTC. V gene TRBV18 combines with J gene TRBJ2-5, with 7 bases matching TRBD2. This CDR3 is built from 13 residues. Germline V gene data show CDR1 as KGHSH and CDR2 as LQKENI. V gave up 6 bases and J gave up 3 bases; unmatched junction bases: 4.

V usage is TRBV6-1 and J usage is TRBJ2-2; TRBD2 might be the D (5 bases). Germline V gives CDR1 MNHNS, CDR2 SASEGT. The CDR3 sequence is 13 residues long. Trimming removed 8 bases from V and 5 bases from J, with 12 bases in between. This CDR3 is CASGQPGTGELFF. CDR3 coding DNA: TGTGCCAGCGGTCAACCGGGAACCGGGGAGCTGTTTTTT.

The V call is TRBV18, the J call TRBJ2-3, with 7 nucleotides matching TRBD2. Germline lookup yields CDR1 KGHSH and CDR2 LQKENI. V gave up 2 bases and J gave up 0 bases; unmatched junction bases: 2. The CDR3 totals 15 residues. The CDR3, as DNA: TGTGCCAGCTCACCATTGGGGGGGAGCACAGATACGCAGTATTTT. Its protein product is CASSPLGGSTDTQYF. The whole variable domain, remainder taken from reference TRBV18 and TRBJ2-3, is NAGVMQNPRHLVRRRGQEARLRCSPMKGHSHVYWYRQLPEEGLKFMVYLQKENIIDESGMPKERFSAEFPKEGPSILRIQQVVRGDSAAYFCASSPLGGSTDTQYFGPGTRLTVL.

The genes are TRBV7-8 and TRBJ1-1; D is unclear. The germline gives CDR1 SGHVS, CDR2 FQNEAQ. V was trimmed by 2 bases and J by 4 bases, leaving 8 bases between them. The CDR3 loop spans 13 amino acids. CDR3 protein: CASSLLRGTEAFF. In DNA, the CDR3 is TGTGCCAGCAGCTTACTACGGGGCACTGAAGCTTTCTTT.

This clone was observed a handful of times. As DNA, the CDR3 is TGTGCCATCAGTGACCGGGACATCTGGATTAGTCGGTACTTC. It is translated as CAISDRDIWISRYF. The rearrangement joins TRBV10-3 to TRBJ2-7; a weak D match, TRBD1 (6 bases). V dropped 3 bases and J dropped 12 bases, with 21 bases sitting between them. The CDR3 runs to 14 residues. CDR1 is ENHRY, CDR2 SYGVKD, per germline.